This T cell receptor (beta chain) originates from a study of identical twins. This CDR3 comprises 14 residues. V trimming: 7 bases; J trimming: 6 bases; junction bases outside the gene matches: 8. CDR1 is SQVTM, CDR2 ANQGSEA, per germline. Study-wide results and caveats: Analyses of zero insertions could be partly confounded by invariant MAIT and iNKT cells. With beta out-of-frame sequences, excess sharing by twins was weaker. Models came in too low on out-of-frame TCR alpha sharing in monozygotic twins.

Template switching introduced a universal primer site, and the cDNA bore unique molecular identifiers. One entry per CDR3 protein results from TCRdb running MiXCR on the 5' RACE reads. The sample shows about 280,000 distinct CDR3 sequences, roughly 8.6% of them seen only once. This clonotype has more than one count but fewer than ten. Its specificity is unknown. This same sample was also taken into another study, of yellow fever vaccine responses in identical twins.

The chain couples TRBV29-1 to TRBJ2-1, with 11 nucleotides matching TRBD1. This receptor was identified in a woman younger than 35 in good health. The sample taken for sequencing was memory (CD45RO+) T cells sorted from blood. Written as DNA, the CDR3 is TGCAGCGCCCCGGACAGGGGGCCGGGCAATGAGCAGTTCTTC. It encodes CSAPDRGPGNEQFF.